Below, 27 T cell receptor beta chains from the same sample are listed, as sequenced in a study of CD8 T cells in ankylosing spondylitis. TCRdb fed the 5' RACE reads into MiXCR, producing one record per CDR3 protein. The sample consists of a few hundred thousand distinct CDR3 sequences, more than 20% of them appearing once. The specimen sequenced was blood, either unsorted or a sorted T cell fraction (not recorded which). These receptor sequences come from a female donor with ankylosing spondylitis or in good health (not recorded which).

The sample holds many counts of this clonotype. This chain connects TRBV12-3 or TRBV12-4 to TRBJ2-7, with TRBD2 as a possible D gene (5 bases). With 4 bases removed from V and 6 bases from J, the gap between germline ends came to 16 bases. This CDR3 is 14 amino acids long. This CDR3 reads CASSWGAGLGEQYF. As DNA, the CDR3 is TGTGCCAGCAGTTGGGGAGCCGGTCTAGGCGAGCAGTACTTC.

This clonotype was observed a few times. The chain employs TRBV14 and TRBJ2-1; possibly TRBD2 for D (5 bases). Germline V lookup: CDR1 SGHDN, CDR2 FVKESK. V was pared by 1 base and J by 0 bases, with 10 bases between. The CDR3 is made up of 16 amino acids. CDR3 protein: CASSQVPGSSYNEQFF. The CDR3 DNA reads TGTGCCAGCAGCCAAGTTCCGGGGAGCTCCTACAATGAGCAGTTCTTC.

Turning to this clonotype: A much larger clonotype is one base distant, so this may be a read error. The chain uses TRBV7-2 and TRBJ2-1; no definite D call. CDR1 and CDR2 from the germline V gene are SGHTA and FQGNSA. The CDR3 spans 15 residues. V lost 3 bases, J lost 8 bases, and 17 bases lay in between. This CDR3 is CASSLAGRTLHEQFF. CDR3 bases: TGTGCCAGCAGCTTGGCCGGACGCACCTTGCATGAGCAGTTCTTC.

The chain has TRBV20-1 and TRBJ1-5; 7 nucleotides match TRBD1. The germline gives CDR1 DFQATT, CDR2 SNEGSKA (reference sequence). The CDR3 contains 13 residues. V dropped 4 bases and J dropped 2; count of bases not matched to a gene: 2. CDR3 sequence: CSAMGQRNQPQHF. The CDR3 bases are TGCAGTGCTATGGGACAGCGCAATCAGCCCCAGCATTTT.

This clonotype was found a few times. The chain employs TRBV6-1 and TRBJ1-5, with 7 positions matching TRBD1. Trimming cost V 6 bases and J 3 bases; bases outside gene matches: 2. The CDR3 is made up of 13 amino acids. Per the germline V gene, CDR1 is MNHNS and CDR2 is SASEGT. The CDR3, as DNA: TGTGCCAGCAGCAGGGGGTACAATCAGCCCCAGCATTTT. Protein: CASSRGYNQPQHF.

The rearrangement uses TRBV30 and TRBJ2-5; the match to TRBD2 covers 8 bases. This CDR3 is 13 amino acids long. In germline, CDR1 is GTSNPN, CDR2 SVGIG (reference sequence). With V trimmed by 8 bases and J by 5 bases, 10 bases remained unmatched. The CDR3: CAGQTGLGETQYF. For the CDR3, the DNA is TGTGCCGGGCAGACGGGACTAGGGGAGACCCAGTACTTC. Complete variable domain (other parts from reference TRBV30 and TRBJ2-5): SQTIHQWPATLVQPVGSPLSLECTVEGTSNPNLYWYRQAAGRGLQLLFYSVGIGQISSEVPQNLSASRPQDRQFILSSKKLLLSDSGFYLCAGQTGLGETQYFGPGTRLLVL.

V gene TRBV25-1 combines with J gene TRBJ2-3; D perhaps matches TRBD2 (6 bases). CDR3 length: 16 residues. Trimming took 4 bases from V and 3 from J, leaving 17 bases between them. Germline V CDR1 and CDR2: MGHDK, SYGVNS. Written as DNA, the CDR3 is TGTGCCAGCAGTGGTCCTGGGGGGATGGGGACAGATACGCAGTATTTT. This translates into CASSGPGGMGTDTQYF.

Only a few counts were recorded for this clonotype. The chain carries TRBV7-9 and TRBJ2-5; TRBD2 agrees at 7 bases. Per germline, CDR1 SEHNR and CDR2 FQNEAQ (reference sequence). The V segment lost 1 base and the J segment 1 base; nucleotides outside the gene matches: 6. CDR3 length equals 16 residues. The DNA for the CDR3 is TGTGCCAGCAGCTTAGAGGTTCCTAGCGGCCAAGAGACCCAGTACTTC. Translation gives CASSLEVPSGQETQYF.

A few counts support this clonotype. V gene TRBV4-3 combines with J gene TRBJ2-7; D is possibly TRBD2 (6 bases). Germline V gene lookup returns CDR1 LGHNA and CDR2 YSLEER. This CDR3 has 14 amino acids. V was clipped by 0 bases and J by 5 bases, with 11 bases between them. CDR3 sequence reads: CASSQEAGLNEQYF. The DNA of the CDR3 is TGCGCCAGCAGCCAAGAAGCGGGTCTGAACGAGCAGTACTTC.

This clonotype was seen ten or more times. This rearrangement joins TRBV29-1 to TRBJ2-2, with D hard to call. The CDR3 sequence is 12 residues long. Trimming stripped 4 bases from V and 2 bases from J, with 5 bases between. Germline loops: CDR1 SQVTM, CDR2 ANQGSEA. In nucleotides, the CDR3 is TGCAGCGTTGGACTCAACACCGGGGAGCTGTTTTTT. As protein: CSVGLNTGELFF.

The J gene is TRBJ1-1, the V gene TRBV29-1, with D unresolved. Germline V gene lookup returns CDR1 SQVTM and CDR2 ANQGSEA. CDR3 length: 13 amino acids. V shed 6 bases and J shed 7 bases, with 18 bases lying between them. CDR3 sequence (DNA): TGCAGCGTGATCAGACGGCAGGCCCATGAAGCTTTCTTT. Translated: CSVIRRQAHEAFF.

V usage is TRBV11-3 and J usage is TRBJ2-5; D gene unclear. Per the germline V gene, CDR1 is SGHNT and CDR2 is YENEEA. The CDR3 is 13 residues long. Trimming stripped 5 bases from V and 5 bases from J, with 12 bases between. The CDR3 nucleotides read TGTGCCAGCAGCCAAACCGGACCGGAGACCCAGTACTTC. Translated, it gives CASSQTGPETQYF. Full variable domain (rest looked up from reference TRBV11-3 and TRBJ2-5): EAGVVQSPRYKIIEKKQPVAFWCNPISGHNTLYWYLQNLGQGPELLIRYENEEAVDDSQLPKDRFSAERLKGVDSTLKIQPAELGDSAVYLCASSQTGPETQYFGPGTRLLVL.

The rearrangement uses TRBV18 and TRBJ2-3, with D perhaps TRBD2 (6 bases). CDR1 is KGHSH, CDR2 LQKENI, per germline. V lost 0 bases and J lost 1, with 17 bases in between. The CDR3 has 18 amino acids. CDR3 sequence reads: CASSPPLRRASGTDTQYF. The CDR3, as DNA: TGTGCCAGCTCACCACCTCTAAGGAGGGCCTCGGGCACAGATACGCAGTATTTT.

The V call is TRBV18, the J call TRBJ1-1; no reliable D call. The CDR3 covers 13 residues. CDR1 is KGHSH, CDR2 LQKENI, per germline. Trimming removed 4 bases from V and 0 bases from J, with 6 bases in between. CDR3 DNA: TGTGCCAGCTCACGGCAGGTGAACACTGAAGCTTTCTTT. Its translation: CASSRQVNTEAFF.

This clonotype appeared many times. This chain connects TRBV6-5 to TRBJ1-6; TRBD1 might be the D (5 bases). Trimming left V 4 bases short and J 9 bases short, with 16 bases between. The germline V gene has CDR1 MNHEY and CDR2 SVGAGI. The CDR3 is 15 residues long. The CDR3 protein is CASSSRQLGGSPLHF. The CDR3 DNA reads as TGTGCCAGCAGTTCCCGACAGTTGGGGGGTTCACCCCTCCACTTT.

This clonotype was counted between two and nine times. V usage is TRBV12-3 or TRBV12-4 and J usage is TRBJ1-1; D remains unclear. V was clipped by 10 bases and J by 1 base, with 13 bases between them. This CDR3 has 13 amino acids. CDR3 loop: CATHGRENTEAFF. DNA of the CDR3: TGTGCCACCCATGGTAGGGAGAACACTGAAGCTTTCTTT.

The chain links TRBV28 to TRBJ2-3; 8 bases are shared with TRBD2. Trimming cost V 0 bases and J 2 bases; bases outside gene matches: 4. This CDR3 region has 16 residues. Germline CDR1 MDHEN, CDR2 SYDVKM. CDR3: CASSLWDGRDTDTQYF. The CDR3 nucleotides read TGTGCCAGCAGTTTATGGGACGGGAGGGACACAGATACGCAGTATTTT.

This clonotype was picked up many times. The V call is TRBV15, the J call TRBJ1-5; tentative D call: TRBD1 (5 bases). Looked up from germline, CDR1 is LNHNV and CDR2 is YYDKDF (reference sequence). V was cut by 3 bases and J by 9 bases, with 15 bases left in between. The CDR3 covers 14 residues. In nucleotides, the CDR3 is TGTGCCACCAGCAGTGGGACGGAACGTCGGCCCCAGCATTTT. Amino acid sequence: CATSSGTERRPQHF.

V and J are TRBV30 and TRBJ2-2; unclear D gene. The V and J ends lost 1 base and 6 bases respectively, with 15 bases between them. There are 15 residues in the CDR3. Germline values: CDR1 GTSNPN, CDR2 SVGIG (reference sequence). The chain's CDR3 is CAWSALTGSAGELFF. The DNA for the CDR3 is TGTGCCTGGAGTGCGCTCACGGGCAGTGCCGGGGAGCTGTTTTTT.

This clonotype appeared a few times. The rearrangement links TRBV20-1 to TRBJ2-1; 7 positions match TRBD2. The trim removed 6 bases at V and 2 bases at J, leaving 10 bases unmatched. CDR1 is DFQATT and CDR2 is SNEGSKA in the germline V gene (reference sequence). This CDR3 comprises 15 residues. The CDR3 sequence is CSAGQAGETYNEQFF. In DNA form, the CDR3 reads TGCAGTGCAGGGCAGGCGGGAGAAACCTACAATGAGCAGTTCTTC.

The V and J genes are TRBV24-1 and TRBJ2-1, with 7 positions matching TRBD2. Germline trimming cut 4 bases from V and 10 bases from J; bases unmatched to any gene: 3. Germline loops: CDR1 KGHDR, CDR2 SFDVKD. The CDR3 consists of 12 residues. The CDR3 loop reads CATSDGGIEQFF. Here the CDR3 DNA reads TGTGCCACCAGTGACGGGGGGATCGAGCAGTTCTTC.

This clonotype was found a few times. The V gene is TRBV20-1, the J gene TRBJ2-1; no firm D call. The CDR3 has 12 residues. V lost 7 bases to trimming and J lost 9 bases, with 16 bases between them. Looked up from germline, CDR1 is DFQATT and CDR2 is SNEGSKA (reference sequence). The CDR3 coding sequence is TGCAGTGTTCGGACCCTACCCTTTGAGCAGTTCTTC. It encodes CSVRTLPFEQFF.

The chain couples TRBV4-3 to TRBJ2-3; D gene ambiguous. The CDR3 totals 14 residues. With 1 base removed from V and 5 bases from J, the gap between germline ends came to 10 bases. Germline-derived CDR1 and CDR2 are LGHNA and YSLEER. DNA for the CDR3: TGCGCCAGCAGCCAAGCGGATTCGGAAGATACGCAGTATTTT. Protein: CASSQADSEDTQYF.

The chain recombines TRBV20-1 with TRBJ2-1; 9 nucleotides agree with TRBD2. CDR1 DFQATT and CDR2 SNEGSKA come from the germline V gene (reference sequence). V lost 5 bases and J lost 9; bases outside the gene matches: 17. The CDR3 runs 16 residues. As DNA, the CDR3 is TGCAGTGCTCCCCACCCCACAGGGCGGGAGGGCGTTGAGCAGTTCTTC. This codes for CSAPHPTGREGVEQFF.

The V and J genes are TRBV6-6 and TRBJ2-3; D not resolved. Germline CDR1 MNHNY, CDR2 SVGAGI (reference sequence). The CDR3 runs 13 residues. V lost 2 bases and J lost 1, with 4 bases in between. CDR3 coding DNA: TGTGCCAGCAGTTACGCCGGCACAGATACGCAGTATTTT. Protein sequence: CASSYAGTDTQYF.

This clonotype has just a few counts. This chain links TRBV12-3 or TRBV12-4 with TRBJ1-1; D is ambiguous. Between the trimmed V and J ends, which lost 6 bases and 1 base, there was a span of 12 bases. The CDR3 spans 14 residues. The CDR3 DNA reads TGTGCCAGCAGCCCCACGAGGGCGAACACTGAAGCTTTCTTT. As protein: CASSPTRANTEAFF.

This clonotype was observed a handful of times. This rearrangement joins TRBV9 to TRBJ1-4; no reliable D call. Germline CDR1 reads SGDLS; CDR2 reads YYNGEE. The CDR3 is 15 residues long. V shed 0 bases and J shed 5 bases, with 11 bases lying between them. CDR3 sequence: CASSVEYGQNEKLFF. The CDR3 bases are TGTGCCAGCAGCGTAGAGTACGGCCAGAATGAAAAACTGTTTTTT.